This TCR beta chain was obtained from a study of blood T cell repertoires in COVID-19. Study as a whole: Sources were T cells, B-cell-depleted T cells, or PBMCs; the material itself was cDNA or gDNA.

This clone was seen once. Enrolled during active infection, Seattle patients were then followed longitudinally. Authors' methods: Estimated nucleated cell counts came from reference gene primer amplification. Generated by immunoSEQ multiplex PCR, the TCRdb table keeps only in-frame clones and is missing some. V and J calls and clone size follow that table, whereas D and trimming were derived from the DNA. The sample has over 120,000 clones, roughly 80% seen once. Sequenced: peripheral blood. This TCR was sampled from a woman between 65 and 79 years old with COVID-19, enrolled during active disease.

CDR3 loop: CASSFYGTKNTIWYF. DNA for the CDR3: TGCGCCAGCAGCTTTTACGGGACTAAGAATACGATATGGTATTTT. The rearrangement uses TRBV5-1 and TRBJ2-3; 7 bases agree with TRBD2. From germline, CDR1 is SGHRS and CDR2 YFSETQ. J lost 14 bases, V lost 2 bases, and 17 bases had no gene match. This CDR3 comprises 15 residues.